This passage covers 31 T cell receptor beta chains from one sample sequenced in a study of blood T cell repertoires in COVID-19. Data came from immunoSEQ multiplex PCR; TCRdb stores just in-frame clones and leaves some out. The sample consists of hundreds of thousands of clones, 70% to 90% of them appearing once. The sequencing sample was made of peripheral blood. All receptors derive from a woman between 18 and 30 years old who had recovered from COVID-19.

The chain is built from TRBV3-1 (or the pseudogene TRBV3-2) and TRBJ2-7, with a tentative D call TRBD1 (6 bases). From germline, CDR1 is LGHDT and CDR2 YNNKEL (reference sequence). There are 14 residues in the CDR3. V lost 1 base to trimming and J lost 7 bases, with 14 bases between them. CDR3 in amino acids: CASSQGTASREQYF. As DNA, the CDR3 is TGTGCCAGCAGCCAAGGGACAGCAAGTAGGGAGCAGTACTTC.

This clone was counted a few times. V usage is TRBV7-2 and J usage is TRBJ1-1; tentatively, D is TRBD1 (5 bases). This CDR3 contains 13 residues. V was shortened by 7 bases and J by 3 bases, with 12 bases between the two germline ends. Looked up from germline, CDR1 is SGHTA and CDR2 is FQGNSA. The CDR3 sequence: CASIKSRDTEAFF. In DNA, the CDR3 is TGTGCCAGCATCAAGTCCAGGGACACTGAAGCTTTCTTT. Variable domain in full (rest from reference TRBV7-2 and TRBJ1-1): GAGVSQSPSNKVTEKGKDVELRCDPISGHTALYWYRQSLGQGLEFLIYFQGNSAPDKSGLPSDRFSAERTGGSVSTLTIQRTQQEDSAVYLCASIKSRDTEAFFGQGTRLTVV.

The rearrangement joins TRBV6-5 to TRBJ1-2; D remains ambiguous. V dropped 5 bases and J dropped 3 bases, with 16 bases sitting between them. Looked up from germline, CDR1 is MNHEY and CDR2 is SVGAGI. The CDR3 totals 15 residues. The CDR3 nucleotides read TGTGCCAGCAGTCCCAATCAGGTGAACCACTATGGCTACACCTTC. Translated: CASSPNQVNHYGYTF.

This rearrangement joins TRBV5-6 to TRBJ2-7; 8 bases line up with TRBD2. This CDR3 contains 15 residues. Germline-derived CDR1 and CDR2 are SGHDT and YYEEEE. J gave up 7 bases and V 1 base, and 10 bases lay outside the gene matches. The CDR3, as DNA: TGTGCCAGCAGCTTGTATGTGACTAGCGTTTGGGAGCAGTACTTC. Translating it yields CASSLYVTSVWEQYF.

The rearrangement uses TRBV6-5 and TRBJ2-7; 7 nucleotides match TRBD1. The CDR3 runs to 14 residues. Per germline, CDR1 MNHEY and CDR2 SVGAGI. V dropped 7 bases and J dropped 2; count of bases not matched to a gene: 8. CDR3 sequence reads: CASIPRQGPYEQYF. The CDR3 nucleotides read TGTGCCAGCATCCCACGACAGGGCCCCTACGAGCAGTACTTC.

The chain combines TRBV2 with TRBJ2-2; TRBD1 might be the D (5 bases). V lost 7 bases and J 3 bases, leaving 12 bases between the germline ends. Germline values: CDR1 SNHLY, CDR2 FYNNEI. The length of the CDR3 is 14 residues. The CDR3, as DNA: TGTGCCAGCATGGTCAGGGCCTACACCGGGGAGCTGTTTTTT. Protein sequence: CASMVRAYTGELFF.

The rearrangement links TRBV5-1 to TRBJ2-1; TRBD2 might be the D (7 bases). With 4 bases removed from V and 0 bases from J, the gap between germline ends came to 14 bases. This CDR3 contains 16 residues. Germline V lookup: CDR1 SGHRS, CDR2 YFSETQ. The CDR3 bases are TGCGCCAGCAGCCTGAGGGGGGGTAGCTCCTACAATGAGCAGTTCTTC. Its protein is CASSLRGGSSYNEQFF.

The rearrangement links TRBV15 to TRBJ2-7, with D uncertain. Germline V gives CDR1 LNHNV, CDR2 YYDKDF (reference sequence). V was trimmed by 0 bases and J by 0 bases, leaving 12 bases between them. The CDR3 spans 16 residues. In nucleotides, the CDR3 is TGTGCCACCAGCAGAGATCAGCGAAGAACCTCCTACGAGCAGTACTTC. Its translation: CATSRDQRRTSYEQYF.

This chain uses TRBV18 with TRBJ1-1, with 8 bases that match TRBD1. V dropped 2 bases and J dropped 6; count of bases not matched to a gene: 8. This CDR3 is 15 amino acids long. Germline assignment: CDR1 KGHSH and CDR2 LQKENI. Here the CDR3 reads CASSPTDREGPEAFF. In DNA, the CDR3 is TGTGCCAGCTCACCAACGGACAGGGAAGGTCCTGAAGCTTTCTTT.

This chain joins TRBV30 and TRBJ2-2, with a tentative D call TRBD1 (5 bases). Germline values: CDR1 GTSNPN, CDR2 SVGIG (reference sequence). Trimming removed 8 bases at V and 9 bases at J, with 10 bases between. CDR3 length equals 10 residues. The DNA for the CDR3 is TGTGCCCATCAGGGCCGGGAGCTGTTTTTT. Its translation: CAHQGRELFF.

V usage is TRBV7-2 and J usage is TRBJ2-1, with 8 nucleotides matching TRBD2. Looked up from germline, CDR1 is SGHTA and CDR2 is FQGNSA. The CDR3 consists of 15 residues. With 5 bases clipped from V and 0 bases from J, the junction kept 3 bases outside the gene matches. CDR3 sequence (DNA): TGTGCCAGCAGCGCCAGCGGGGGCTCCTACAATGAGCAGTTCTTC. As protein: CASSASGGSYNEQFF.

This chain's CDR3 is CASSLGLGGYTF. The DNA for the CDR3 is TGTGCCAGCAGCTTAGGTTTGGGCGGCTACACCTTC. The rearrangement uses TRBV11-2 and TRBJ1-2; unclear D gene. This CDR3 comprises 12 residues. Trimming took 1 base from V and 8 from J, leaving 8 bases between them. Germline CDR1 reads SGHAT; CDR2 reads FQNNGV.

This chain joins TRBV11-2 and TRBJ2-1; no definite D call. Trimming shortened V by 5 bases and J by 7 bases, and 12 bases separated the two germline ends. This CDR3 contains 13 residues. Germline loops: CDR1 SGHAT, CDR2 FQNNGV. In DNA, the CDR3 is TGTGCCAGCAGCCTACTTTACCTTAATGAGCAGTTCTTC. Residues: CASSLLYLNEQFF.

The genes are TRBV5-6 and TRBJ2-1, with a tentative D call TRBD2 (5 bases). V dropped 1 base and J dropped 5 bases, with 7 bases sitting between them. The CDR3 covers 13 residues. CDR1 and CDR2 from the germline V gene are SGHDT and YYEEEE. The CDR3 loop reads CASSLPSNNEQFF. For the CDR3, the DNA is TGTGCCAGCAGCTTGCCTAGCAACAATGAGCAGTTCTTC.

The chain links TRBV7-9 to TRBJ1-1; unclear D gene. The CDR3 sequence is 14 residues long. Germline CDR1 is SEHNR and CDR2 is FQNEAQ (reference sequence). V was trimmed by 0 bases and J by 0 bases, leaving 5 bases between them. This CDR3 is CASSLATLNTEAFF. CDR3 nucleotide sequence: TGTGCCAGCAGCTTAGCGACTTTGAACACTGAAGCTTTCTTT. The entire variable domain, with the rest obtained from reference TRBV7-9 and TRBJ1-1, is as follows: DTGVSQNPRHKITKRGQNVTFRCDPISEHNRLYWYRQTLGQGPEFLTYFQNEAQLEKSRLLSDRFSAERPKGSFSTLEIQRTEQGDSAMYLCASSLATLNTEAFFGQGTRLTVV.

J is TRBJ2-7 and V is TRBV29-1; 7 nucleotides line up with TRBD2. The germline gives CDR1 SQVTM, CDR2 ANQGSEA. V was pared by 4 bases and J by 2 bases, with 5 bases of the junction left unmatched. The CDR3 consists of 13 residues. The CDR3, as DNA: TGCAGCGTTGGGGCTAGCGGACCCTACGAGCAGTACTTC. Translated, it gives CSVGASGPYEQYF.

The gene calls are TRBV6-6 and TRBJ2-2; 7 bases line up with TRBD1. Germline values: CDR1 MNHNY, CDR2 SVGAGI (reference sequence). The J segment lost 0 bases and the V segment lost 10 bases, leaving 2 bases of the junction unmatched. The CDR3 extends over 13 amino acids. CDR3: CATGQSNTGELFF. The CDR3 DNA follows: TGTGCCACGGGACAGTCGAACACCGGGGAGCTGTTTTTT.

This chain joins TRBV2 and TRBJ2-3; tentatively, D is TRBD1 (6 bases). V lost 8 bases, J lost 0 bases, and 15 bases lay in between. CDR3 length: 15 amino acids. Germline assignment: CDR1 SNHLY and CDR2 FYNNEI. The CDR3 DNA is TGTGCCAGCTCCAGGGGTCAAACTAGCACAGATACGCAGTATTTT. Its protein product is CASSRGQTSTDTQYF.

This chain uses TRBV7-2 with TRBJ1-1, with 9 bases aligning to TRBD1. Trimming removed 5 bases from V and 3 bases from J; junction bases left unmatched: 4. This CDR3 is 14 amino acids long. Per germline, CDR1 SGHTA and CDR2 FQGNSA. The CDR3 sequence is CASSRDREDTEAFF. CDR3 DNA sequence: TGTGCCAGCAGCCGGGACAGGGAGGACACTGAAGCTTTCTTT.

The chain combines TRBV6-2 or TRBV6-3 with TRBJ2-5; a weak D match, TRBD1 (6 bases). The CDR3 covers 14 residues. Germline assignment: CDR1 MNHEY and CDR2 SVGEGT. V was trimmed by 5 bases and J by 2 bases, leaving 12 bases between them. In DNA form, the CDR3 reads TGTGCCAGCAGTCAAAGACAGGCACAAGAGACCCAGTACTTC. Amino acids: CASSQRQAQETQYF.

This chain joins TRBV9 and TRBJ1-2, with a weak D call TRBD1 (5 bases). Trimming took off 1 base at V and 4 bases at J, with 14 bases between the two ends. The germline gives CDR1 SGDLS, CDR2 YYNGEE. This CDR3 has 15 amino acids. The CDR3 DNA follows: TGTGCCAGCAGCGTATCGGGACTCCTCTCCTATGGCTACACCTTC. Its translation: CASSVSGLLSYGYTF.

The V call is TRBV7-9, the J call TRBJ2-7, with 11 bases that match TRBD2. V dropped 1 base and J dropped 6; count of bases not matched to a gene: 5. Germline V gene data show CDR1 as SEHNR and CDR2 as FQNEAQ (reference sequence). The length of the CDR3 is 15 residues. The CDR3 nucleotides read TGTGCCAGCAGCTTAGATAGCGGGAGGGCCGTCGAGCAGTACTTC. Amino acids: CASSLDSGRAVEQYF.

This clone was detected a few times. As DNA, the CDR3 is TGTGCCAGCAGCTGGGGTCTAGCGGGAGACGAGCAGTACTTC. This encodes CASSWGLAGDEQYF. V and J are TRBV7-2 and TRBJ2-7; the match to TRBD2 covers 10 bases. The CDR3 covers 14 residues. V gave up 4 bases and J gave up 5 bases; unmatched junction bases: 5. CDR1 and CDR2 from the germline V gene are SGHTA and FQGNSA. Full variable domain (remainder filled in from reference TRBV7-2 and TRBJ2-7): GAGVSQSPSNKVTEKGKDVELRCDPISGHTALYWYRQSLGQGLEFLIYFQGNSAPDKSGLPSDRFSAERTGGSVSTLTIQRTQQEDSAVYLCASSWGLAGDEQYFGPGTRLTVT.

This rearrangement joins TRBV29-1 to TRBJ2-1; possible D gene TRBD2, 5 bases. The V gene's germline CDR1 is SQVTM and CDR2 ANQGSEA. The CDR3 runs 16 residues. The V gene lost 2 bases and the J gene lost 1 base, with 15 bases spanning the gap. Here the CDR3 DNA reads TGCAGCGTTGAAAAGTTTGGCGGAGGTTCCTACAATGAGCAGTTCTTC. It translates to CSVEKFGGGSYNEQFF.

The gene calls are TRBV7-6 and TRBJ2-2, with TRBD2 identical over 9 bases. Looked up from germline, CDR1 is SGHVS and CDR2 is FNYEAQ. The CDR3 consists of 17 residues. J was trimmed by 2 bases and V by 5 bases; bases with no gene match: 9. Written as DNA, the CDR3 is TGTGCCAGCAGCCCCCCCGATAGCGGGAGAAACACCGGGGAGCTGTTTTTT. It codes for CASSPPDSGRNTGELFF.

This chain links TRBV9 with TRBJ1-2; 8 bases are a match to TRBD1. Trimming at V came to 7 bases and at J to 4 bases, leaving 6 bases not matched to a gene. The CDR3 has 13 residues. Germline V gives CDR1 SGDLS, CDR2 YYNGEE. Here the CDR3 reads CASSLTGGYGYTF. CDR3 in DNA: TGTGCCAGCTCCCTTACAGGGGGCTATGGCTACACCTTC.

This chain joins TRBV6-5 and TRBJ2-7; D may be TRBD1 (5 bases). Deletions cut 5 bases from V and 3 bases from J, with 11 bases between. Germline CDR1 reads MNHEY; CDR2 reads SVGAGI. The CDR3 spans 13 residues. CDR3 in DNA: TGTGCCAGCAGTATCAGGGCGAACTACGAGCAGTACTTC. Residues: CASSIRANYEQYF.

In the case of this clone: An end of the junction differs from the germline gene, which may be a read error. CDR3 loop: CASSGRDSHNEQFF. CDR3 in DNA: TGTGCCAGCAGCGGGCGGGACTCCCACAATGAGCAGTTCTTC. V gene TRBV9 combines with J gene TRBJ2-1; D might be TRBD2 (6 bases). Germline values: CDR1 SGDLS, CDR2 YYNGEE. The CDR3 is 14 amino acids.

The chain uses TRBV6-4 and TRBJ2-1; D gene ambiguous. CDR1 and CDR2 (germline): MRHNA, SNTAGT. The CDR3 runs 12 residues. Trimming stripped 3 bases from V and 6 bases from J, with 6 bases between. The CDR3 coding sequence is TGTGCCAGCAGTGATAGGAGCAATGAGCAGTTCTTC. Protein sequence: CASSDRSNEQFF.

V and J are TRBV4-3 and TRBJ2-5; D gene unclear. Deletions cut 5 bases from V and 6 bases from J, with 13 bases between. The CDR3 extends over 13 amino acids. Germline loops: CDR1 LGHNA, CDR2 YSLEER. CDR3 DNA sequence: TGCGCCAGCAGCGATTTGCGGTGGAAGACCCAGTACTTC. This sequence encodes CASSDLRWKTQYF.

The chain has TRBV6-4 and TRBJ1-2; 11 bases fit TRBD1. The CDR3 covers 17 residues. The J segment lost 3 bases and the V segment lost 0 bases, leaving 6 bases of the junction unmatched. Germline V gene sequence: CDR1 MRHNA, CDR2 SNTAGT. The CDR3 nucleotides read TGTGCCAGCAGTGACTCTCCGGACAGGGGGCAAGACTATGGCTACACCTTC. Its translation: CASSDSPDRGQDYGYTF.